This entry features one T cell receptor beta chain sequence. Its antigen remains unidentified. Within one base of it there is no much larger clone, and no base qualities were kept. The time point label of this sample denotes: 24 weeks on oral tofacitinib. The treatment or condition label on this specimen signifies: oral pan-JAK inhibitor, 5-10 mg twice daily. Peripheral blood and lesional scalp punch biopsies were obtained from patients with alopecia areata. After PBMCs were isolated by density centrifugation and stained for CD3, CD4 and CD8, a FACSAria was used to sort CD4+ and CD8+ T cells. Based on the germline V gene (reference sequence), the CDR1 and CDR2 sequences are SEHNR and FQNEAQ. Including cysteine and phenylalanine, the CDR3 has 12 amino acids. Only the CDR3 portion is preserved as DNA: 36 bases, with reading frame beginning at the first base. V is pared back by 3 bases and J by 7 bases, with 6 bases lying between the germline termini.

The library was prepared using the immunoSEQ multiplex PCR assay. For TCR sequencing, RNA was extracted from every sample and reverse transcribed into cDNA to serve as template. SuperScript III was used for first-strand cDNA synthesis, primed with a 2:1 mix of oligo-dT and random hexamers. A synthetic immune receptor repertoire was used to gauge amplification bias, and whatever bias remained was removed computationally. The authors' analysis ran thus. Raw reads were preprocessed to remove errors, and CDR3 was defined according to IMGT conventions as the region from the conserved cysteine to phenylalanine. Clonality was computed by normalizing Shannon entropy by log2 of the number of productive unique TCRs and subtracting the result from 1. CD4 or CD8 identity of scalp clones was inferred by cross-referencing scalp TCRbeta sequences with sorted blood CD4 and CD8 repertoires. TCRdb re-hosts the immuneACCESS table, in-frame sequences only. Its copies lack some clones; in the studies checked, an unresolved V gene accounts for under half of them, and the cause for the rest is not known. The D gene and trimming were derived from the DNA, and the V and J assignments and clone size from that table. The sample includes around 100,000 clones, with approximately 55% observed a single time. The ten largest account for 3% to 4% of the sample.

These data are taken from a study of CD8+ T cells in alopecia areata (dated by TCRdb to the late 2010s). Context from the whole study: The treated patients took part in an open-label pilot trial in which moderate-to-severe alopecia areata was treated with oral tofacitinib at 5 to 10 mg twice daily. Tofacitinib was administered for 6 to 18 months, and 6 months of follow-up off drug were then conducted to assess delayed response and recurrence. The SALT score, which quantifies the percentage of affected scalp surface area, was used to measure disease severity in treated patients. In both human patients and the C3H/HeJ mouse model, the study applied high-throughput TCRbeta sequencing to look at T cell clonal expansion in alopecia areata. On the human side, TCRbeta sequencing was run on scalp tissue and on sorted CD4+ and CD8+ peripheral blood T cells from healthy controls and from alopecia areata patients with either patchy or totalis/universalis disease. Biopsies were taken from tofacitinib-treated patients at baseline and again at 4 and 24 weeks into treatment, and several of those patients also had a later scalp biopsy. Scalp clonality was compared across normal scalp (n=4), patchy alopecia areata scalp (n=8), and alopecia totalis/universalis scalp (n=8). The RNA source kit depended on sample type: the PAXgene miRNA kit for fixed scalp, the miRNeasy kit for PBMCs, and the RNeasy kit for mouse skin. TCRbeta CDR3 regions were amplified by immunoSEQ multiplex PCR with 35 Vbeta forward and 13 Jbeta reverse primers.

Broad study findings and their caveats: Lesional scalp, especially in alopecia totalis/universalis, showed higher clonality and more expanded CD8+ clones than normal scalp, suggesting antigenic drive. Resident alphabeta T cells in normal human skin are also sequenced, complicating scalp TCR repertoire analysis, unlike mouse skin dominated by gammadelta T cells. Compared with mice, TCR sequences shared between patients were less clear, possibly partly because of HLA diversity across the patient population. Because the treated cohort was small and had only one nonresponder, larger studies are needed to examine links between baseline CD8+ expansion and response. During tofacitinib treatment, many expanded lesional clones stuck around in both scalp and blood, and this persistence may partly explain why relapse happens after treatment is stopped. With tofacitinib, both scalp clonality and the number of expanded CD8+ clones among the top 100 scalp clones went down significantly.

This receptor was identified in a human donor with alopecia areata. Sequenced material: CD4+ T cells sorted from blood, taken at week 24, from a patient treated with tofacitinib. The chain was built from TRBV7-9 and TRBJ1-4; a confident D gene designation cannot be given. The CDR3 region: CASSFVGEKLFF. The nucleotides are TGTGCCAGCAGCTTCGTCGGTGAAAAACTGTTTTTT.